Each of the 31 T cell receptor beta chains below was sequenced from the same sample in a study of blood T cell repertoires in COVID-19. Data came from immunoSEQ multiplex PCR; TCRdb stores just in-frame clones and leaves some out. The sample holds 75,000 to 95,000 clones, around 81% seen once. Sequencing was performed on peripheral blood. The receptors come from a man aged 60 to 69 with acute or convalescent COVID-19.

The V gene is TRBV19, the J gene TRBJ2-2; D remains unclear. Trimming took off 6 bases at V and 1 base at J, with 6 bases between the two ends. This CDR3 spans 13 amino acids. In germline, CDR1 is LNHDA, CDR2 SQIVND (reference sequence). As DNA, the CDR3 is TGTGCCAGTAGAGATAGGAACACCGGGGAGCTGTTTTTT. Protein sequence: CASRDRNTGELFF.

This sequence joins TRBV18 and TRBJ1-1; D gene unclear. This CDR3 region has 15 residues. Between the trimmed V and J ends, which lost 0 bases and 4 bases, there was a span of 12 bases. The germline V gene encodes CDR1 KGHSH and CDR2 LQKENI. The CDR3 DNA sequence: TGTGCCAGCTCACCACCGACGCAGGTTTTCACTGAAGCTTTCTTT. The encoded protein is CASSPPTQVFTEAFF.

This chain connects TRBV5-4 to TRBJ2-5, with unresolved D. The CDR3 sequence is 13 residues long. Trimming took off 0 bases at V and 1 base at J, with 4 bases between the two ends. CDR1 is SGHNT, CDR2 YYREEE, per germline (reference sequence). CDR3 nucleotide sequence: TGTGCCAGCAGCTTGGCGGTCCAAGAGACCCAGTACTTC. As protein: CASSLAVQETQYF.

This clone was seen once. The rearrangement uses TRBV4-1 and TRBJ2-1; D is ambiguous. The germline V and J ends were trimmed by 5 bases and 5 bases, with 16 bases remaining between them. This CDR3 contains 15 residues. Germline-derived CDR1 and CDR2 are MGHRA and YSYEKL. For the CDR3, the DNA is TGCGCCAGCAGCTTATACCCGTTCCCTAACAATGAGCAGTTCTTC. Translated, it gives CASSLYPFPNNEQFF.

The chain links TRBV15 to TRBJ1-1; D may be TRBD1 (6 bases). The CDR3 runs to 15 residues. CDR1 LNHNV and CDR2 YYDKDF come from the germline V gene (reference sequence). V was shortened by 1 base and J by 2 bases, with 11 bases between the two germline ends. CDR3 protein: CATSRVWTVNTEAFF. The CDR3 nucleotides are TGTGCCACCAGCAGAGTGTGGACAGTAAACACTGAAGCTTTCTTT.

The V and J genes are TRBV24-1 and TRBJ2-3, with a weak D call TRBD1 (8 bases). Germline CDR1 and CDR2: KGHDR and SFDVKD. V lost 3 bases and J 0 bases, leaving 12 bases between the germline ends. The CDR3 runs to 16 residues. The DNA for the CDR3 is TGTGCCACCAGTGATGGACAGGGAGGGAGCACAGATACGCAGTATTTT. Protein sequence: CATSDGQGGSTDTQYF.

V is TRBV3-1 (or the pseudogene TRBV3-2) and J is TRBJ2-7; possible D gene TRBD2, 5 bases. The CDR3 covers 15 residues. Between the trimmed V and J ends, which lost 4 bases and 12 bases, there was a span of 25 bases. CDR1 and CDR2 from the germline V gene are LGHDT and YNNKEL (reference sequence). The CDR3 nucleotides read TGTGCCAGCAGCCCGCAGACTAATCGTTACTATCGGCCGTACTTC. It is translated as CASSPQTNRYYRPYF.

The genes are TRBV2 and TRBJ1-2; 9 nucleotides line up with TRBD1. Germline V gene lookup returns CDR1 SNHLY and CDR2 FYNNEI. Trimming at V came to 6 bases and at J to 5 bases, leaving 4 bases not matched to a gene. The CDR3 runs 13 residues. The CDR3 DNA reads TGTGCCAGCAGCGCGGGACAGGGATATGGCTACACCTTC. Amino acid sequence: CASSAGQGYGYTF.

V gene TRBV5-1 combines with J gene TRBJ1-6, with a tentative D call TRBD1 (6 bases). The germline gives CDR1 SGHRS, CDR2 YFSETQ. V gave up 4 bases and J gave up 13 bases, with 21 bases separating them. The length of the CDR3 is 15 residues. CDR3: CASSLGAVGRGPLHF. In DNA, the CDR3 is TGCGCCAGCAGCCTCGGGGCGGTAGGCAGGGGCCCCCTCCACTTT.

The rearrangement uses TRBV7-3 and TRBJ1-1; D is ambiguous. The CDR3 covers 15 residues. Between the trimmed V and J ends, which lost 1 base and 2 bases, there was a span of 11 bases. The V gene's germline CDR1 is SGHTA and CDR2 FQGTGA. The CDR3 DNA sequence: TGTGCCAGCAGCTTAAACCCGACGACAAACACTGAAGCTTTCTTT. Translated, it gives CASSLNPTTNTEAFF.

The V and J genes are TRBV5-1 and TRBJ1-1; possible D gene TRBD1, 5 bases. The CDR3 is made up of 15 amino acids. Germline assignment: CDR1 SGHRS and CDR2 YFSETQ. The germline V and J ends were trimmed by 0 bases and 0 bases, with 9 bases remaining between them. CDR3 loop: CASSLVGGMNTEAFF. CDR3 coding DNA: TGCGCCAGCAGCTTGGTTGGGGGGATGAACACTGAAGCTTTCTTT.

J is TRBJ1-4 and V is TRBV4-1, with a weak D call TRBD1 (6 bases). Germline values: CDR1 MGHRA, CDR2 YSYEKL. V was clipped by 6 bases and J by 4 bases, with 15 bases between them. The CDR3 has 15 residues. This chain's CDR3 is CASSRTGLNNEKLFF. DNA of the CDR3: TGCGCCAGCAGTCGCACAGGGCTCAATAATGAAAAACTGTTTTTT.

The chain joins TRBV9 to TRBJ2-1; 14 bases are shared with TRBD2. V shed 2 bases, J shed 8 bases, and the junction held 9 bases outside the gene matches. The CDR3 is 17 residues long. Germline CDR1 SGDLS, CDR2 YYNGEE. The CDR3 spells CASSVTGTSGGVDEQFF. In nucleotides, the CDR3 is TGTGCCAGCAGCGTGACCGGGACTAGCGGGGGAGTGGATGAGCAGTTCTTC.

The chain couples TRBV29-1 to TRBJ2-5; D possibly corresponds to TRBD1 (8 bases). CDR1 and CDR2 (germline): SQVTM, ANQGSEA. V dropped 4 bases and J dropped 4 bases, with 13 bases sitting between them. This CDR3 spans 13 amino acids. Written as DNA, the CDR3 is TGCAGCGTTGGCACAGGGGGGGCAGAGACCCAGTACTTC. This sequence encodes CSVGTGGAETQYF. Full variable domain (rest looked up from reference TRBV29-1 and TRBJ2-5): SAVISQKPSRDICQRGTSLTIQCQVDSQVTMMFWYRQQPGQSLTLIATANQGSEATYESGFVIDKFPISRPNLTFSTLTVSNMSPEDSSIYLCSVGTGGAETQYFGPGTRLLVL.

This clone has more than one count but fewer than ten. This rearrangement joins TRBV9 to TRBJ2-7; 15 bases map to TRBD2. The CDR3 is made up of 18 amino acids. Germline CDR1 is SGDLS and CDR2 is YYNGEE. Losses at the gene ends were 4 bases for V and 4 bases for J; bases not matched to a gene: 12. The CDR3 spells CASSPRTSGGAFLYEQYF. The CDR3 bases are TGTGCCAGCAGCCCCAGGACTAGCGGGGGGGCCTTTTTATACGAGCAGTACTTC.

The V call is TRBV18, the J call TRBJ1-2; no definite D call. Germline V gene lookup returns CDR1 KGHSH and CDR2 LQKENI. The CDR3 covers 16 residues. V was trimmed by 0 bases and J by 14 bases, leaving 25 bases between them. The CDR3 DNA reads TGTGCCAGCTCACCACCGTCTCGGGGAGTAAACTATGGCTTGACCTTC. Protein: CASSPPSRGVNYGLTF.

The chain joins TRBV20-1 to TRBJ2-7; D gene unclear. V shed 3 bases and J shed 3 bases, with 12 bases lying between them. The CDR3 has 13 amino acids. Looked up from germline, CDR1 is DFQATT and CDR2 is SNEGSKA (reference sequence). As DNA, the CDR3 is TGCAGTGCTAGTGCCAGGCCTAACTACGAGCAGTACTTC. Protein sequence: CSASARPNYEQYF.

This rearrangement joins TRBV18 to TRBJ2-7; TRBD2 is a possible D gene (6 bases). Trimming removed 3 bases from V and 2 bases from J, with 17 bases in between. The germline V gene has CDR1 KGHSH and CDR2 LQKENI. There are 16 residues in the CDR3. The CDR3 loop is CASSPPQGGSPYEQYF. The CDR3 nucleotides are TGTGCCAGCTCACCTCCTCAGGGAGGAAGCCCCTACGAGCAGTACTTC.

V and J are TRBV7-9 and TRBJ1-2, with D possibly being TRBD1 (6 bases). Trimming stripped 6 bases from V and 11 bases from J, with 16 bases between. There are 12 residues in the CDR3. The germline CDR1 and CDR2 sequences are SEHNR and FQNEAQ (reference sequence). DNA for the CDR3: TGTGCCAGCAGTTTCCCCGGACAGCAATACACCTTC. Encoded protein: CASSFPGQQYTF.

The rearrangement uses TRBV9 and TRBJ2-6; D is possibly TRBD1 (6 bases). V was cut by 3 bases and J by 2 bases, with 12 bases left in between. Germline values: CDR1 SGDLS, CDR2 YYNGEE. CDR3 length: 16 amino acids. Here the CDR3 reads CASSEPRGTGANVLTF. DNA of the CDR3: TGTGCCAGCAGCGAGCCTAGGGGGACTGGGGCCAACGTCCTGACTTTC.

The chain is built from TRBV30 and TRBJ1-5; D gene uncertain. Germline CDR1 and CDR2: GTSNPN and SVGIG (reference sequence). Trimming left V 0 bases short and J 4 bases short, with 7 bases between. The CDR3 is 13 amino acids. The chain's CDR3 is CAWSVQTNQPQHF. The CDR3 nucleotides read TGTGCCTGGAGTGTCCAGACTAATCAGCCCCAGCATTTT.

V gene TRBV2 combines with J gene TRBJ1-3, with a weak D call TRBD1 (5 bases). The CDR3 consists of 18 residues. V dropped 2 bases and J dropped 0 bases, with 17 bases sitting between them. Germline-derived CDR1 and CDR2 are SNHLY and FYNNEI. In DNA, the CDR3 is TGTGCCAGCAGTGAAATGGGAGCGGGGGGATCCTCTGGAAACACCATATATTTT. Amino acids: CASSEMGAGGSSGNTIYF.

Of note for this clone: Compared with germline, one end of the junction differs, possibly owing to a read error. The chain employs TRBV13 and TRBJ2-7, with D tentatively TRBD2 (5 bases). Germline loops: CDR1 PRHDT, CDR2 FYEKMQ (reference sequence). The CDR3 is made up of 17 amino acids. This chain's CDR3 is CASSLGGRTGVFYEQYF. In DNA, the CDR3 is TGTGCCAGCAGCCTAGGTGGACGGACCGGGGTTTTCTACGAGCAGTACTTC.

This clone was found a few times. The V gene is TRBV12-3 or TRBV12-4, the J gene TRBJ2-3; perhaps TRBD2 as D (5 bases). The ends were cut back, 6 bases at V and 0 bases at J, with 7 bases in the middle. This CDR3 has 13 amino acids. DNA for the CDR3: TGTGCCAGCAGAAGGACTAGCACAGATACGCAGTATTTT. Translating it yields CASRRTSTDTQYF.

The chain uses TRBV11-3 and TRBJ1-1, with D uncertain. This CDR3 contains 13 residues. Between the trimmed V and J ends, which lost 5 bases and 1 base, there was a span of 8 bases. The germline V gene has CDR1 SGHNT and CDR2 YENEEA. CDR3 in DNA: TGTGCCAGCAGCATGACAACGAACACTGAAGCTTTCTTT. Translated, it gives CASSMTTNTEAFF. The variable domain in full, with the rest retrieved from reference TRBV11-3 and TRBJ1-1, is EAGVVQSPRYKIIEKKQPVAFWCNPISGHNTLYWYLQNLGQGPELLIRYENEEAVDDSQLPKDRFSAERLKGVDSTLKIQPAELGDSAVYLCASSMTTNTEAFFGQGTRLTVV.

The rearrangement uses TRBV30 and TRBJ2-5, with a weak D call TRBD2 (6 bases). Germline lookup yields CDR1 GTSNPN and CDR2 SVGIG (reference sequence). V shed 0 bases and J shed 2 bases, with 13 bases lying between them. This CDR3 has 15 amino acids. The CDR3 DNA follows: TGTGCCTGGAGTGTACTCGGGACTGATCAAGAGACCCAGTACTTC. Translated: CAWSVLGTDQETQYF.

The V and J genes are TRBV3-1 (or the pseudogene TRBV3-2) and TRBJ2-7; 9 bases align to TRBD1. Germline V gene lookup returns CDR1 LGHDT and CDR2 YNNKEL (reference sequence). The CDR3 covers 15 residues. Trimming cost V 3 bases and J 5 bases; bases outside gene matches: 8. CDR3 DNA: TGTGCCAGCAGCCAGGGGACAGGGAATCGCCACGAGCAGTACTTC. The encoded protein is CASSQGTGNRHEQYF.

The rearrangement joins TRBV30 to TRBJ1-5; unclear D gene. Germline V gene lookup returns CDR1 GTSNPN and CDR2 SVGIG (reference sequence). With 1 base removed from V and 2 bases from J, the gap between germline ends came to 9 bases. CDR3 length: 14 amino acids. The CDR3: CAWSGRLGNQPQHF. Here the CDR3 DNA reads TGTGCCTGGAGTGGCAGGTTAGGCAATCAGCCCCAGCATTTT.

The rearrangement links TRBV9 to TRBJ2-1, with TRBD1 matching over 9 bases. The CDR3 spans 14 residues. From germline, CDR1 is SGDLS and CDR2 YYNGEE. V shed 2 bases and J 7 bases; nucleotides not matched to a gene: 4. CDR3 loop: CASSVGTGLNEQFF. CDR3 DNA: TGTGCCAGCAGCGTCGGGACAGGGTTGAATGAGCAGTTCTTC.

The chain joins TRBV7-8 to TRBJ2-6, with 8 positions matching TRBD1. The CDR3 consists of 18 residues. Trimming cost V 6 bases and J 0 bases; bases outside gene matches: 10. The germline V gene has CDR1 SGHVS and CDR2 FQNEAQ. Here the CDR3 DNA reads TGTGCCAGCAGTTTTAGGGACAGGCCGACCTCTGGGGCCAACGTCCTGACTTTC. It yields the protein CASSFRDRPTSGANVLTF.

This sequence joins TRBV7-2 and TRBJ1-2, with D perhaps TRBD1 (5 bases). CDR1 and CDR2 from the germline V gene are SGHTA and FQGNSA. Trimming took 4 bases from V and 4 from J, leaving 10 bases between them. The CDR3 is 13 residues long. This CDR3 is CASSWGVGYGYTF. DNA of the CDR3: TGTGCCAGCAGCTGGGGGGTGGGCTATGGCTACACCTTC. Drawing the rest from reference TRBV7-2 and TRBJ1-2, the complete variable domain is GAGVSQSPSNKVTEKGKDVELRCDPISGHTALYWYRQSLGQGLEFLIYFQGNSAPDKSGLPSDRFSAERTGGSVSTLTIQRTQQEDSAVYLCASSWGVGYGYTFGSGTRLTVV.